What follows are 11 T cell receptor beta chains derived from one specimen sequenced in a study of T cell repertoires in cytomegalovirus infection. TCRdb reprocessed the reads via MiXCR and lists one record per CDR3 protein. This sample has 250,000 to 300,000 distinct CDR3 sequences, with around 25% found just once. Sequencing was done on a sample of PBMCs. Receptors originate from a human donor in good health (CMV status not recorded). Some clones in this sample may be carry-over from other donors' samples.

This clonotype showed up just a few times. This rearrangement joins TRBV5-6 to TRBJ2-5, with 7 bases matching TRBD2. The CDR3 covers 13 residues. Germline V CDR1 and CDR2: SGHDT, YYEEEE. J gave up 5 bases and V 4 bases, and 5 bases lay outside the gene matches. CDR3 amino acids: CASSQGLVETQYF. The CDR3 DNA follows: TGTGCCAGCAGCCAAGGACTAGTTGAGACCCAGTACTTC.

The J gene is TRBJ2-6, the V gene TRBV28; no definite D call. The CDR3 contains 16 residues. Germline V gene data show CDR1 as MDHEN and CDR2 as SYDVKM. V was cut by 7 bases and J by 0 bases, with 13 bases left in between. In nucleotides, the CDR3 is TGTGCCAGCAAGGATGGCAGCCTCTCTGGGGCCAACGTCCTGACTTTC. Translated: CASKDGSLSGANVLTF.

Regarding this clonotype: Relative to the germline gene, one junction end is altered; a read error may explain this. The gene calls are TRBV7-6 and TRBJ2-1, with TRBD1 matching 7 bases. The CDR3 spans 13 residues. Germline-derived CDR1 and CDR2 are SGHVS and FNYEAQ. This chain's CDR3 is CASSLGQVGEQFF. The DNA for the CDR3 is TGTGCTAGCAGCCTCGGACAGGTGGGTGAGCAGTTCTTC.

This chain joins TRBV3-1 and TRBJ1-1, with a tentative D call TRBD1 (5 bases). The V gene lost 4 bases and the J gene lost 7 bases, with 13 bases spanning the gap. In germline, CDR1 is LGHDT, CDR2 YNNKEL (reference sequence). The CDR3 spans 13 residues. The CDR3 sequence: CASSLWGEDEAFF. CDR3 DNA sequence: TGTGCCAGCAGCCTCTGGGGGGAGGATGAAGCTTTCTTT.

The chain has TRBV28 and TRBJ1-1; no clear D gene. The CDR3 sequence is 12 residues long. V was cut by 7 bases and J by 3 bases, with 9 bases left in between. Germline V gives CDR1 MDHEN, CDR2 SYDVKM. The CDR3 protein is CASTEADTEAFF. The CDR3 nucleotides read TGTGCCAGCACCGAGGCGGACACTGAAGCTTTCTTT.

This clonotype was counted between two and nine times. This chain connects TRBV6-8 to TRBJ2-7; no clear D. The germline V and J ends were trimmed by 2 bases and 2 bases, with 10 bases remaining between them. Germline V gene lookup returns CDR1 MNHGY and CDR2 SAAAGT. The length of the CDR3 is 14 residues. CDR3 sequence: CASSYEYGAYEQYF. The CDR3 bases are TGTGCCAGCAGTTACGAATACGGAGCCTACGAGCAGTACTTC.

The V call is TRBV19, the J call TRBJ2-5, with 14 bases that match TRBD2. Germline V gives CDR1 LNHDA, CDR2 SQIVND (reference sequence). The CDR3 consists of 19 residues. The V gene end was trimmed by 0 bases and the J gene end by 2 bases; junction bases not matched to a gene: 8. CDR3 in DNA: TGTGCCAGTAGTATAGATCGTCGGACTAGCGGGAGGAGGCAAGAGACCCAGTACTTC. Amino acid sequence: CASSIDRRTSGRRQETQYF.

The gene calls are TRBV4-1 and TRBJ2-1; 14 bases fit TRBD2. V lost 5 bases, J lost 0 bases, and 15 bases stayed unmatched. There are 21 residues in the CDR3. Per the germline V gene, CDR1 is MGHRA and CDR2 is YSYEKL. The CDR3 loop reads CASSGHPGLAGVGSSYNEQFF. The CDR3 region has the DNA TGCGCCAGCAGCGGACACCCGGGACTAGCGGGAGTGGGGAGCTCCTACAATGAGCAGTTCTTC.

At least ten counts were recorded for this clonotype. V gene TRBV6-6 combines with J gene TRBJ2-5; D remains unclear. V lost 7 bases and J lost 2, with 5 bases in between. The CDR3 spans 11 residues. From germline, CDR1 is MNHNY and CDR2 SVGAGI (reference sequence). The CDR3 protein is CASKRQETQYF. CDR3 DNA sequence: TGTGCCAGCAAAAGACAAGAGACCCAGTACTTC.

The table lists this clonotype with a few counts. The CDR3 coding sequence is TGTGCCAGCAGTGAAAGAGGGGGGCCGGGCACCGGGGAGCTGTTTTTT. Protein: CASSERGGPGTGELFF. The gene calls are TRBV6-1 and TRBJ2-2; either TRBD1 or TRBD2 may fit D (6 bases each). Trimming left V 2 bases short and J 4 bases short, with 14 bases between. Per the germline V gene, CDR1 is MNHNS and CDR2 is SASEGT. This CDR3 spans 16 amino acids.

This clonotype was recorded a few times. The rearrangement links TRBV7-3 to TRBJ2-1, with 8 bases aligning to TRBD2. After removal of 0 bases from V and 3 bases from J, the junction contained 7 bases not matched to a gene. CDR3 size: 17 residues. Germline V lookup: CDR1 SGHTA, CDR2 FQGTGA. The CDR3: CASSLTGGAGDYNEQFF. In DNA form, the CDR3 reads TGTGCCAGCAGCTTAACGGGTGGAGCGGGGGACTACAATGAGCAGTTCTTC.